The 15 T cell receptor beta chains presented below share a single source sample, sequenced in a study of T cells after yellow fever vaccination. TCRdb recomputed calls from the 5' RACE reads with MiXCR, one row per CDR3 protein. The profile shows about 75,000 distinct CDR3 sequences, 7.3% of them singletons. Sequenced here: CD8+ T cells sorted from PBMCs, sampled approximately 11 days after the first yellow fever vaccination. The receptor set was obtained from a man between 18 and 35 years old who received the YFV17D yellow fever vaccine.

This clonotype has a handful of counts. The gene calls are TRBV7-2 and TRBJ1-1; D remains unclear. The germline gives CDR1 SGHTA, CDR2 FQGNSA. V lost 2 bases and J lost 3, with 10 bases in between. The length of the CDR3 is 14 residues. The CDR3 DNA reads TGTGCCAGCAGCTTACTTTCCGGGGACACTGAAGCTTTCTTT. The encoded protein is CASSLLSGDTEAFF.

The genes are TRBV4-1 and TRBJ1-5, with D maybe TRBD1 (5 bases). Germline lookup yields CDR1 MGHRA and CDR2 YSYEKL. The V end was cut by 1 base, the J end by 6 bases, with 13 bases between. This CDR3 comprises 15 residues. As DNA, the CDR3 is TGCGCCAGCAGCCAAGTAGAAGGGGCGGTTCAGCCCCAGCATTTT. It codes for CASSQVEGAVQPQHF.

This clonotype appeared many times. V usage is TRBV6-4 and J usage is TRBJ2-2; no clear D. The V gene lost 7 bases and the J gene lost 0 bases, with 12 bases spanning the gap. Germline V lookup: CDR1 MRHNA, CDR2 SNTAGT. The CDR3 has 15 residues. The CDR3 nucleotides read TGTGCCAGCAACTTGACCCGGGCGAACACCGGGGAGCTGTTTTTT. Its translation: CASNLTRANTGELFF.

This clonotype was counted between two and nine times. The rearrangement links TRBV6-5 to TRBJ2-3; D tentatively fits TRBD1 or TRBD2 (6 bases each). This CDR3 is built from 15 residues. V was trimmed by 2 bases and J by 0 bases, leaving 9 bases between them. CDR1 and CDR2 (germline): MNHEY, SVGAGI. CDR3 in amino acids: CASSYRGESTDTQYF. DNA of the CDR3: TGTGCCAGCAGTTACAGGGGGGAAAGCACAGATACGCAGTATTTT.

To note about this clonotype: Relative to the germline gene, one junction end is altered; a read error may explain this. This chain links TRBV19 with TRBJ1-1; perhaps TRBD1 as D (6 bases). The CDR3 has 14 amino acids. Per the germline V gene, CDR1 is LNHDA and CDR2 is SQIVND (reference sequence). The CDR3 bases are TGTACCAGTAACCCGACAGGCTCCGTCACTGAAGCTTTCTTT. This sequence encodes CTSNPTGSVTEAFF.

The chain combines TRBV7-6 with TRBJ2-1; TRBD1 matches at 9 bases. The ends lost 4 bases at V and 8 bases at J; junction bases unmatched: 9. From germline, CDR1 is SGHVS and CDR2 FNYEAQ. The CDR3 runs 15 residues. The CDR3 protein is CASSSPGQGIHEQFF. The CDR3 nucleotides are TGTGCCAGCAGCTCGCCGGGACAGGGTATACATGAGCAGTTCTTC.

This clonotype was found many times. The chain employs TRBV4-3 and TRBJ2-5; 9 positions agree with TRBD1. The CDR3 runs 17 residues. Germline CDR1 and CDR2: LGHNA and YSLEER. J was trimmed by 2 bases and V by 0 bases; bases with no gene match: 7. The CDR3 bases are TGCGCCAGCAGCCAAGAGGGGGACAGGGAGGGTCAAGAGACCCAGTACTTC. Amino acid sequence: CASSQEGDREGQETQYF.

This clonotype occurred a few times. This chain uses TRBV5-1 with TRBJ1-5; 8 nucleotides line up with TRBD1. J lost 5 bases, V lost 4 bases, and 8 bases had no gene match. The germline CDR1 and CDR2 sequences are SGHRS and YFSETQ. This CDR3 region has 15 residues. The CDR3 DNA sequence: TGCGCCAGCAGCCCAACAGGGGGTGGCGATCAGCCCCAGCATTTT. The encoded protein is CASSPTGGGDQPQHF.

This clonotype was recorded at least ten times. CDR3 region: CASSIGGDQPQHF. The CDR3 DNA follows: TGTGCCAGCAGCATCGGGGGAGATCAGCCCCAGCATTTT. The J gene is TRBJ1-5, the V gene TRBV12-3 or TRBV12-4, with D possibly matching TRBD1 (5 bases). This CDR3 is built from 13 residues. V was trimmed by 6 bases and J by 5 bases, leaving 11 bases between them.

This clonotype has ten or more counts. The chain recombines TRBV25-1 with TRBJ2-7; D uncertain. Per the germline V gene, CDR1 is MGHDK and CDR2 is SYGVNS. The CDR3 consists of 15 residues. Trimming removed 3 bases at V and 3 bases at J, with 15 bases between. CDR3 sequence reads: CASSETPGKSYEQYV. The CDR3 coding sequence is TGTGCCAGCAGTGAGACCCCTGGGAAGAGCTACGAGCAGTACGTC.

The V gene is TRBV11-2, the J gene TRBJ1-2; 9 bases agree with TRBD1. Germline trimming cut 5 bases from V and 4 bases from J; bases unmatched to any gene: 8. CDR1 and CDR2 from the germline V gene are SGHAT and FQNNGV. The CDR3 runs 15 residues. The CDR3 sequence is CASSPGQGTFYGYTF. The CDR3 DNA is TGTGCCAGCAGCCCGGGACAGGGAACCTTCTATGGCTACACCTTC.

This clonotype was recorded at least ten times. The chain combines TRBV20-1 with TRBJ1-5; tentative D call: TRBD1 (5 bases). The CDR3 loop spans 14 amino acids. CDR1 and CDR2 from the germline V gene are DFQATT and SNEGSKA (reference sequence). V dropped 0 bases and J dropped 7 bases, with 13 bases sitting between them. The CDR3 DNA reads TGCAGTGCTAGAGATCAGGCAGGGTGGCAGCCCCAGCATTTT. It translates to CSARDQAGWQPQHF.

Only a few counts were recorded for this clonotype. The chain carries TRBV27 and TRBJ1-1; a weak D match, TRBD1 (6 bases). This CDR3 is 13 amino acids long. The V gene's germline CDR1 is MNHEY and CDR2 SMNVEV (reference sequence). V was trimmed by 5 bases and J by 7 bases, leaving 14 bases between them. CDR3 amino acids: CASSPPLTGEAFF. CDR3 DNA sequence: TGTGCCAGCAGTCCACCCCTGACAGGTGAAGCTTTCTTT.

This clonotype occurred many times. This chain links TRBV12-3 or TRBV12-4 with TRBJ1-4, with unresolved D. The CDR3 extends over 14 amino acids. V dropped 6 bases and J dropped 8 bases, with 16 bases sitting between them. Written as DNA, the CDR3 is TGTGCCAGCAGCTTCGCGGCGTATGCGGAAAAACTGTTTTTT. Its protein product is CASSFAAYAEKLFF.

In its sample, this clonotype was seen many times. The chain joins TRBV4-1 to TRBJ2-2, with 9 bases identical to TRBD1. V lost 1 base to trimming and J lost 6 bases; unmatched junction nucleotides: 3. The CDR3 covers 15 residues. Per germline, CDR1 MGHRA and CDR2 YSYEKL. The CDR3 here is CASSQAGQGAGELFF. The DNA for the CDR3 is TGCGCCAGCAGCCAAGCGGGACAGGGCGCCGGGGAGCTGTTTTTT.